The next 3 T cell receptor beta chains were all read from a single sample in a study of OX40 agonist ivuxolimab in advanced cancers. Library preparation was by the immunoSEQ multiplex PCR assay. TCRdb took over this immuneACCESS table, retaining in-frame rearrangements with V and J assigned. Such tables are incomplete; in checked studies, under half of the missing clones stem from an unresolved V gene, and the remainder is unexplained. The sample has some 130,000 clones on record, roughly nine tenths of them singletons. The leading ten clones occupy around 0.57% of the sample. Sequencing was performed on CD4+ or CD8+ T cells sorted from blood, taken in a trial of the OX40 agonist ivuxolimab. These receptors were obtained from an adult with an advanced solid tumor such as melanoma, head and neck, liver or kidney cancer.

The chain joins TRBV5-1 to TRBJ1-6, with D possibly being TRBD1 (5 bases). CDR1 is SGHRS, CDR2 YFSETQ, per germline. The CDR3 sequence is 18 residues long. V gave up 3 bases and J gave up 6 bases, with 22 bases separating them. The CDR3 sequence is CASSSYPLQGTSNSPLHF. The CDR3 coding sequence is TGCGCCAGCAGCTCATATCCACTTCAGGGTACGAGTAATTCACCCCTCCACTTT.

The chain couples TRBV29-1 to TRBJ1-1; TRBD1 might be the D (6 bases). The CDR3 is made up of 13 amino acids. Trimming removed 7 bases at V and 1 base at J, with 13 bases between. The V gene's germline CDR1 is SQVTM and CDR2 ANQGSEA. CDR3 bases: TGCAGCGGGTCCTTGGGACAGAACACTGAAGCTTTCTTT. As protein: CSGSLGQNTEAFF.

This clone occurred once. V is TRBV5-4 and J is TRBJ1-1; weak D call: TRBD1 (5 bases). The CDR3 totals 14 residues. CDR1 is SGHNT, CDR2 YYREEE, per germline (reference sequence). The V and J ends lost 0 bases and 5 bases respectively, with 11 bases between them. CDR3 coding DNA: TGTGCCAGCAGCTTGGACCACCCAGGGACTGAAGCTTTCTTT. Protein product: CASSLDHPGTEAFF.